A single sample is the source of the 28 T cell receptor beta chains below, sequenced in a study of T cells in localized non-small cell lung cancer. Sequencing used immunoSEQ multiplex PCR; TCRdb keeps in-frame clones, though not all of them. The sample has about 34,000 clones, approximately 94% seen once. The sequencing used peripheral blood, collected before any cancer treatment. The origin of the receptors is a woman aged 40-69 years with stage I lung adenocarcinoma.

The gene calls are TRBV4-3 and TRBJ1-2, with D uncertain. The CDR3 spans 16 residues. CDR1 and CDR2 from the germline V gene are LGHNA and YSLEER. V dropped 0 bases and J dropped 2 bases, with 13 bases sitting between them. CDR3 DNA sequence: TGCGCCAGCAGCCAAGATGGCGGAGGGATAAACTATGGCTACACCTTC. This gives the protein CASSQDGGGINYGYTF.

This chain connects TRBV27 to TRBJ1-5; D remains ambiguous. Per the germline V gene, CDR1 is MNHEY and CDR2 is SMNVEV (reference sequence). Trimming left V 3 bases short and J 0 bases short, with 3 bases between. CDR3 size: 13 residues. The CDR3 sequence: CASSFYSNQPQHF. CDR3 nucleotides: TGTGCCAGCAGTTTCTATAGCAATCAGCCCCAGCATTTT.

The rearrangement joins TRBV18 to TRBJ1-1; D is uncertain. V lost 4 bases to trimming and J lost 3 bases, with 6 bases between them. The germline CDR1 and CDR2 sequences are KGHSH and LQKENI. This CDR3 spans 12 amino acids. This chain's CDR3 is CASSRADTEAFF. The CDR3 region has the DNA TGTGCCAGCTCACGGGCAGACACTGAAGCTTTCTTT.

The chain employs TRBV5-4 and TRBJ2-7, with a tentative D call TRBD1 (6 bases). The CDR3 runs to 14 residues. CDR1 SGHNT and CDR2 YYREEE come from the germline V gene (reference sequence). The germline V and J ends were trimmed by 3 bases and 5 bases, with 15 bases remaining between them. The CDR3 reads CASSWFLQGDEQYF. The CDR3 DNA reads TGTGCCAGCAGCTGGTTTCTACAGGGCGACGAGCAGTACTTC. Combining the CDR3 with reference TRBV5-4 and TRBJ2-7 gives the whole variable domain ETGVTQSPTHLIKTRGQQVTLRCSSQSGHNTVSWYQQALGQGPQFIFQYYREEENGRGNFPPRFSGLQFPNYSSELNVNALELDDSALYLCASSWFLQGDEQYFGPGTRLTVT.

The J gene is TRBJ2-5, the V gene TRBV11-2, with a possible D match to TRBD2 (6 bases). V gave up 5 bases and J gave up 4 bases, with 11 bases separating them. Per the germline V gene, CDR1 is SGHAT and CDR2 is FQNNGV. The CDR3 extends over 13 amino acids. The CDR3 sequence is CASSPGLRETQYF. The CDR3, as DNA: TGTGCCAGCAGCCCCGGACTACGAGAGACCCAGTACTTC.

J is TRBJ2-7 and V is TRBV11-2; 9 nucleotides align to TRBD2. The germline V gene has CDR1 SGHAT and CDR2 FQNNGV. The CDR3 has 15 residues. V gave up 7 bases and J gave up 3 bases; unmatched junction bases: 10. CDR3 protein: CASKFPGTSFYEQYF. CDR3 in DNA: TGTGCCAGCAAATTTCCCGGGACTAGCTTCTACGAGCAGTACTTC.

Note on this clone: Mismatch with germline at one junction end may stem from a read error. The CDR3 DNA follows: TGTGCCAGCAACTTAGATCCGGGACATGAGAATTCCTACGAGCAGTACTTC. Amino acid sequence: CASNLDPGHENSYEQYF. The chain carries TRBV11-3 and TRBJ2-7, with a possible D match to TRBD1 (6 bases). Germline CDR1 and CDR2: SGHNT and YENEEA. The CDR3 runs to 17 residues.

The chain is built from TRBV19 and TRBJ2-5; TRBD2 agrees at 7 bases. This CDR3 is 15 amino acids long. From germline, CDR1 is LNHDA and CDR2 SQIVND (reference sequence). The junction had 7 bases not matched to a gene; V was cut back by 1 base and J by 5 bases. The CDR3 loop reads CASSIAGGRAETQYF. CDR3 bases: TGTGCCAGTAGTATAGCGGGGGGTCGAGCGGAGACCCAGTACTTC.

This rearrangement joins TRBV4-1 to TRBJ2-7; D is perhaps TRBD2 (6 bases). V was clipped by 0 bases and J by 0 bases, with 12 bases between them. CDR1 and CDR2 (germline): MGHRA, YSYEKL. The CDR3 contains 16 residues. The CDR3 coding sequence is TGCGCCAGCAGCCAAGACTGGGGGGAGAGCTCCTACGAGCAGTACTTC. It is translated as CASSQDWGESSYEQYF.

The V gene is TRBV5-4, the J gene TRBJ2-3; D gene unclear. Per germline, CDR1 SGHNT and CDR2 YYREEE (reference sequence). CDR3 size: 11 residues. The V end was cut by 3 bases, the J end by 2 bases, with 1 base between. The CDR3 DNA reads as TGTGCCAGCAGCTACACAGATACGCAGTATTTT. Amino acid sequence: CASSYTDTQYF.

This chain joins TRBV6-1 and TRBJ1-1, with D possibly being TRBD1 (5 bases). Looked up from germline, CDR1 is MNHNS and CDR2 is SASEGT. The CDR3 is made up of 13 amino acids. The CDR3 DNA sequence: TGTGCTTGCAGGGAACGCCTTCGCACTGAAGCTTTCTTT. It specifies CACRERLRTEAFF.

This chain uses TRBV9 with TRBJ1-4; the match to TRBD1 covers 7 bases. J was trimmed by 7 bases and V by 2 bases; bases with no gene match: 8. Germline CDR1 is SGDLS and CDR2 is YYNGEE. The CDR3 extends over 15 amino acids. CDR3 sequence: CASSVGQARGEKLFF. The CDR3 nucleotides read TGTGCCAGCAGCGTTGGACAGGCTCGCGGTGAAAAACTGTTTTTT.

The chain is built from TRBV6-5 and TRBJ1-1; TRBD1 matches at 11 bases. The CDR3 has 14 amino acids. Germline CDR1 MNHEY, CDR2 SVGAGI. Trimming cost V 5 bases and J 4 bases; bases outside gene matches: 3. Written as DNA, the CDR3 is TGTGCCAGCAGTCCAGGACAGGGGGCCACTGAAGCTTTCTTT. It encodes CASSPGQGATEAFF.

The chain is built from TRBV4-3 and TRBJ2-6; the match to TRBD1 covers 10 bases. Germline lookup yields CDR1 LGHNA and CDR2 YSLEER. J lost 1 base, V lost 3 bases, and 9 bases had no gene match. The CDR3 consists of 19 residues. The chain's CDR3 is CASSQGGTGALSGANVLTF. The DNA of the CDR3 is TGCGCCAGCAGCCAGGGGGGGACAGGGGCCCTATCTGGGGCCAACGTCCTGACTTTC.

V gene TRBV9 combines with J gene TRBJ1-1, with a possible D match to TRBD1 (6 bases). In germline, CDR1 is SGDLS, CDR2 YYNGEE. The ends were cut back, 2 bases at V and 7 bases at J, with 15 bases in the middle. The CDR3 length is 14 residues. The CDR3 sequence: CASSVMGQGNEAFF. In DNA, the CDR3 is TGTGCCAGCAGCGTGATGGGGCAGGGGAATGAAGCTTTCTTT.

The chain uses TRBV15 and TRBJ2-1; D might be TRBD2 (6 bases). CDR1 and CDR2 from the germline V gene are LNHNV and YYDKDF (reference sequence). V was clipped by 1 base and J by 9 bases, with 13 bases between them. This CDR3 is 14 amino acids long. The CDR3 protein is CATSRGDSRGEQFF. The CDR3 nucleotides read TGTGCCACCAGCAGAGGGGACTCTCGGGGTGAGCAGTTCTTC.

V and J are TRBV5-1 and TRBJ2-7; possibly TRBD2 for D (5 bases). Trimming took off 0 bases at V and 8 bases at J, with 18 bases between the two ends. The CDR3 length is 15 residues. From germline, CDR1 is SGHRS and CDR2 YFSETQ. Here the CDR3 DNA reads TGCGCCAGCAGCTTGGGGGGTAGCGATTCTAGCAAGCAGTACTTC. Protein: CASSLGGSDSSKQYF.

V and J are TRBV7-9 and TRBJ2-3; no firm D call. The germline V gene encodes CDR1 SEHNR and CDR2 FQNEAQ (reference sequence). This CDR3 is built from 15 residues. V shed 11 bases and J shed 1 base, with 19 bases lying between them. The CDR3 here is CAGQEVDQGTDTQYF. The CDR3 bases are TGTGCCGGCCAAGAAGTGGACCAGGGCACAGATACGCAGTATTTT. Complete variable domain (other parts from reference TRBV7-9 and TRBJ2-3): DTGVSQNPRHKITKRGQNVTFRCDPISEHNRLYWYRQTLGQGPEFLTYFQNEAQLEKSRLLSDRFSAERPKGSFSTLEIQRTEQGDSAMYLCAGQEVDQGTDTQYFGPGTRLTVL.

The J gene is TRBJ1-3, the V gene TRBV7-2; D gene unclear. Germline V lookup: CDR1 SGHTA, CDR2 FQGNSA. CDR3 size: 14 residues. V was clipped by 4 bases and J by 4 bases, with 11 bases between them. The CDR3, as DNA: TGTGCCAGCAGCTCGGGTGGAGGGGGAAACACCATATATTTT. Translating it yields CASSSGGGGNTIYF.

CDR3 sequence reads: CASSLAGSQETQYF. CDR3 DNA: TGCGCCAGCAGCCTAGCGGGAAGCCAAGAGACCCAGTACTTC. The chain has TRBV5-1 and TRBJ2-5; TRBD2 aligns across 9 bases. The CDR3 has 14 residues. The germline V gene has CDR1 SGHRS and CDR2 YFSETQ. V was pared by 4 bases and J by 1 base, with 2 bases of the junction left unmatched.

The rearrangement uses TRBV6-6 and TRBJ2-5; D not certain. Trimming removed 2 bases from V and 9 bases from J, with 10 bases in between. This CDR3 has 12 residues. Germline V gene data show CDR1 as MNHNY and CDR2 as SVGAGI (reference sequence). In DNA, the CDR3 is TGTGCCAGCAGTTACCGGTCTATGGCCCAGTACTTC. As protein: CASSYRSMAQYF.

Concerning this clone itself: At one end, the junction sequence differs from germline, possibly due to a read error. The CDR3 here is CTSSPRSGGGTEAFF. The CDR3 DNA reads as TGTACCAGCTCACCACGGTCAGGGGGGGGCACTGAAGCTTTCTTT. The chain has TRBV18 and TRBJ1-1, with TRBD1 matching over 7 bases. The germline gives CDR1 KGHSH, CDR2 LQKENI. This CDR3 spans 15 amino acids.

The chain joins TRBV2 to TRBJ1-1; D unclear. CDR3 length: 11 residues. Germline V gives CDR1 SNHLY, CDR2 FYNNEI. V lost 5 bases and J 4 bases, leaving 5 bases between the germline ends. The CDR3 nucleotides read TGTGCCAGCAGTATAGGCACTGAAGCTTTCTTT. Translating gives CASSIGTEAFF.

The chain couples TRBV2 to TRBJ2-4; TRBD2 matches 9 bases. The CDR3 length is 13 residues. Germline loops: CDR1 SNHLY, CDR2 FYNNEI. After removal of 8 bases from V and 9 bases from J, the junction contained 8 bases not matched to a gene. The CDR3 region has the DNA TGTGCCAGCCACATGACGCGGGGGGGCATTCAGTACTTC. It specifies CASHMTRGGIQYF.

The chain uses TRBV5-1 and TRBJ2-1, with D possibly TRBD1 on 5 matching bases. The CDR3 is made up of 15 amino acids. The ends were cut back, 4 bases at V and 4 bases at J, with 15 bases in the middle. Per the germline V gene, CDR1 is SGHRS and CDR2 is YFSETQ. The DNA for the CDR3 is TGCGCCAGCAGCCCTGGCGGTCGACAGTACAATGAGCAGTTCTTC. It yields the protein CASSPGGRQYNEQFF.

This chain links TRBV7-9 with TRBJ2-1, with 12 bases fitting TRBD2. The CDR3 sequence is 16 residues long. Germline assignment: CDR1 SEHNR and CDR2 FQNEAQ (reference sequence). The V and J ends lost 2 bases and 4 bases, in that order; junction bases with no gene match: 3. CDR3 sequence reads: CASSLRLAGGYNEQFF. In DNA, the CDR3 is TGTGCCAGCAGCTTAAGGCTAGCGGGAGGGTACAATGAGCAGTTCTTC.

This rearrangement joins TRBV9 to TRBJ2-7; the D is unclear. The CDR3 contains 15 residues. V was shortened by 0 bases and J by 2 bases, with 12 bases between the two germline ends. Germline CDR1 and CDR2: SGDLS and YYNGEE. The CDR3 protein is CASSVGHSGPYEQYF. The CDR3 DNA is TGTGCCAGCAGCGTAGGCCACTCCGGCCCCTACGAGCAGTACTTC.

The CDR3 DNA sequence: TGTGCCAGTAGTATAGAGACCCGCGGGCCCCAGCATTTT. This encodes CASSIETRGPQHF. The chain couples TRBV19 to TRBJ1-5; D remains ambiguous. The germline V gene encodes CDR1 LNHDA and CDR2 SQIVND (reference sequence). V lost 0 bases, J lost 9 bases, and 9 bases lay in between. The CDR3 has 13 amino acids.